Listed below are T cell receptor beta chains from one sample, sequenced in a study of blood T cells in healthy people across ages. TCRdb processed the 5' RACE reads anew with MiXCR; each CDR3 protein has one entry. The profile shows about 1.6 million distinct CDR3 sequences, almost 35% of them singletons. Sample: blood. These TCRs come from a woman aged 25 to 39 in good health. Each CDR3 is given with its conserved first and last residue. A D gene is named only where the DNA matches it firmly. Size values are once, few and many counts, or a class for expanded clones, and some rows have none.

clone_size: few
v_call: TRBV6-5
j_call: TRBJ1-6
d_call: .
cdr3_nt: TGTGCCAGCAGTTACCTCGGTCCGGGGGAAAGCTCCTATAATTCACCCCTCCACTTT
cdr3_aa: CASSYLGPGESSYNSPLHF

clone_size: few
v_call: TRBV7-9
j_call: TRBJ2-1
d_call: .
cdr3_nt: TGTGCCAGCAGCTTAGGGGCGGCGGATGAGCAGTTCTTC
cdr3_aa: CASSLGAADEQFF

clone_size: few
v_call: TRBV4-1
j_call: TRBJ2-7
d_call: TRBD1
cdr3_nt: TGCGCCAGCAGCCAGCAAGAGGGACAGGGGGCGGGTTACGAGCAGTACTTC
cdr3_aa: CASSQQEGQGAGYEQYF

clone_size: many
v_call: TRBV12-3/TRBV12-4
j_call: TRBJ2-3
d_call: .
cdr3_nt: TGTGCCAGCAATCCTCTAGTGGATACGCAGTATTTT
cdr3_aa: CASNPLVDTQYF

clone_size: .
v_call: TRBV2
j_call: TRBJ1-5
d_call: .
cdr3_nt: TGTGCCAGCAGTGAAAATGGATTTGGTCAGCCCCAGCATTTT
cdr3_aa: CASSENGFGQPQHF

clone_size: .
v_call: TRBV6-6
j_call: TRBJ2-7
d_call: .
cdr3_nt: TGTGCCAGCAGTGTGGGATTCACCTACGAGCAGTACTTC
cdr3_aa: CASSVGFTYEQYF

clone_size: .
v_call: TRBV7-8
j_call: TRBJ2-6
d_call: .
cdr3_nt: TGTGCCAGCAGCTTAGGGCTACAGGGCTGGGTTGTTGGGGCCAATGTCCTGACTTTC
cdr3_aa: CASSLGLQGWVVGANVLTF

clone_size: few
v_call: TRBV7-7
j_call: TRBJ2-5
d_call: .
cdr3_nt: TGTGCCAGCAGTCCGTCCGTGGAGGCTCAGTACTTC
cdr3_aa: CASSPSVEAQYF

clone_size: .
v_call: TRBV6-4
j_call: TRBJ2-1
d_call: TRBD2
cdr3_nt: TGTGCCAGCAGTCTGCGGGGGGGAGAGAACAACGAGCAGTTCTTC
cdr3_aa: CASSLRGGENNEQFF

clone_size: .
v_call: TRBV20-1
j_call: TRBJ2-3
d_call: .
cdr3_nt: TGCAGTGCTAGAGAGGGTCTCTTCGCCGAGTGTACGCAGTATTTT
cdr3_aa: CSAREGLFAECTQYF

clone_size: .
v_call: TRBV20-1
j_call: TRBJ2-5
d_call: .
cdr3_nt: TGCAGTACCGAAGACAGGAGGGAGACCCAGTACTTC
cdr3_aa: CSTEDRRETQYF

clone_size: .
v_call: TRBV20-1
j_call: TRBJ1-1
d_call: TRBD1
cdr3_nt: TGCAGTGCTAGAACCGACAGGGGAAACACTGAAGCTTTCTTT
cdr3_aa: CSARTDRGNTEAFF

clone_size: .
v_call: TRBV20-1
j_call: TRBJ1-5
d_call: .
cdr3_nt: TGCAGTACTAGGAATCCACAGCGAGCCGAACAGCCCCAGCATTTT
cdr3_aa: CSTRNPQRAEQPQHF

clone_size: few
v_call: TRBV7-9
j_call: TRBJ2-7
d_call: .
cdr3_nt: TGTGCCAGCAGCCCGGAGTTCTACGAGCAGTACTTC
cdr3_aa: CASSPEFYEQYF